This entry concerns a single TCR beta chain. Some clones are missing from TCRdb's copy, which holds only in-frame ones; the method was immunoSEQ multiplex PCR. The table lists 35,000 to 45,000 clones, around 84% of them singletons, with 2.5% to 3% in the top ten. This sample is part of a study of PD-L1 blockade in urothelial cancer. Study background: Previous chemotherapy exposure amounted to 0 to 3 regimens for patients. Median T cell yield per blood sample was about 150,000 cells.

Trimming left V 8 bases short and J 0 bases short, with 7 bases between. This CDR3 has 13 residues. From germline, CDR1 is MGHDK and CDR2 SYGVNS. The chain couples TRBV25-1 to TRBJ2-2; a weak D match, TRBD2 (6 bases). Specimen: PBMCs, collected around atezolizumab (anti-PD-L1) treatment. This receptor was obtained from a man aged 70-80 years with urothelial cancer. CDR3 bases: TGTGCCAGCTGGGGGGCGAACACCGGGGAGCTGTTTTTT. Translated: CASWGANTGELFF. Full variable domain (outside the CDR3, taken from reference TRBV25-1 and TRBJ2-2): EADIYQTPRYLVIGTGKKITLECSQTMGHDKMYWYQQDPGMELHLIHYSYGVNSTEKGDLSSESTVSRIRTEHFPLTLESARPSHTSQYLCASWGANTGELFFGEGSRLTVL.